This T cell receptor (beta chain) derives from a study of Ad26.COV2.S vaccination and SARS-CoV-2 variants. Using immunoSEQ multiplex PCR, the repertoire was profiled, and TCRdb retains in-frame clones only, with some absent. The table lists 320,000 or so clones, 90% of them singletons. Study outcomes and limitations: The TCR-based breadth and depth measures might underestimate overall T cell responses.

Notes on this clone: Its antigen is still unknown.

Between the trimmed V and J ends, which lost 2 bases and 7 bases, there was a span of 8 bases. The CDR3 totals 12 residues. Germline CDR1 reads KGHSH; CDR2 reads LQKENI. Treatment in this sample: roughly 19 received Ad26.COV2.S at low or high dose, single or two shots; about 5 received placebo; per-sample allocation not given. All samples were drawn on day 63, counting from the first vaccine or placebo injection. Boston hosted the donor, who was an adult aged 18-55 years. In the vaccine, an Ad26 vector expressed the SARS-CoV-2 spike of the Wuhan strain. The chain carries TRBV18 and TRBJ1-2; D gene unclear. Sequences were derived from peripheral blood, sampled in a trial of Ad26.COV2.S vaccine versus placebo. The sequence was collected from a person between 18 and 65 years old who received the Ad26.COV2.S COVID-19 vaccine or a placebo. The CDR3 sequence is CASSPTEGGYTF. The CDR3 DNA is TGTGCCAGCTCACCAACGGAGGGTGGCTACACCTTC. Based on the CDR3 plus reference TRBV18 and TRBJ1-2, the full variable domain is NAGVMQNPRHLVRRRGQEARLRCSPMKGHSHVYWYRQLPEEGLKFMVYLQKENIIDESGMPKERFSAEFPKEGPSILRIQQVVRGDSAAYFCASSPTEGGYTFGSGTRLTVV.